This T cell receptor (beta chain) was identified during a study of CD8 T cells in ankylosing spondylitis. In TCRdb, the 5' RACE reads were re-called with MiXCR into one record per CDR3 protein. The sample has about 240,000 distinct CDR3 sequences; roughly 8% are singletons. This clonotype occurred many times. CDR1 and CDR2 (germline): SGHTA, FQGNSA. This CDR3 region has 12 residues. Trimming cost V 5 bases and J 7 bases, with 10 bases left between them. Source material: blood, either unsorted or a sorted T cell fraction (not recorded which). This TCR was sampled from a female donor with ankylosing spondylitis or in good health (not recorded which). The chain couples TRBV7-2 to TRBJ2-3, with no clear D. The CDR3: CASSESDNTQYF. The CDR3 nucleotides are TGTGCCAGCAGCGAATCAGACAATACGCAGTATTTT.